The TCR beta chain described here comes from a study of cytomegalovirus exposure and HLA in healthy donors. The PCR employed 60 Vbeta primers together with 13 Jbeta primers. The method was immunoSEQ multiplex PCR; TCRdb's version includes in-frame clones alone and lacks a portion of them. There are 100,000 to 150,000 clones in the sample; 80% to 90% occur only once, and more than 3.5% lies in the top ten. The source material was PBMCs. The clonotype originates from a woman in her thirties or forties in good health and CMV-seropositive.

The CDR3 nucleotides read TGTGCCAGCAGTGACAGGGTGTTTGGCTACACCTTC. As protein: CASSDRVFGYTF. The gene calls are TRBV2 and TRBJ1-2; weak D call: TRBD1 (5 bases). This CDR3 has 12 amino acids. V shed 3 bases and J shed 7 bases, with 9 bases lying between them. CDR1 is SNHLY, CDR2 FYNNEI, per germline.